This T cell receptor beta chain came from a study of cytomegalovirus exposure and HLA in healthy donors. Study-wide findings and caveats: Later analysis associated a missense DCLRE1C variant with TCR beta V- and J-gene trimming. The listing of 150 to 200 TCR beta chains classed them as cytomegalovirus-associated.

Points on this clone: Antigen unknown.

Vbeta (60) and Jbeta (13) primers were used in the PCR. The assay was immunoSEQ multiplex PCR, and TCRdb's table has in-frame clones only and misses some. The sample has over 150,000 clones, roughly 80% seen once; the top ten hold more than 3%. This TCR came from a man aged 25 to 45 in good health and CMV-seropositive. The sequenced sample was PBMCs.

The CDR3 sequence: CASSGGGGDTEAFF. The CDR3 DNA is TGCGCCAGCAGCGGGGGGGGCGGGGACACTGAAGCTTTCTTT. This sequence joins TRBV5-1 and TRBJ1-1; the D gene is possibly TRBD1 (6 bases). CDR1 is SGHRS and CDR2 is YFSETQ in the germline V gene. V was shortened by 4 bases and J by 3 bases, with 13 bases between the two germline ends. This CDR3 has 14 amino acids.